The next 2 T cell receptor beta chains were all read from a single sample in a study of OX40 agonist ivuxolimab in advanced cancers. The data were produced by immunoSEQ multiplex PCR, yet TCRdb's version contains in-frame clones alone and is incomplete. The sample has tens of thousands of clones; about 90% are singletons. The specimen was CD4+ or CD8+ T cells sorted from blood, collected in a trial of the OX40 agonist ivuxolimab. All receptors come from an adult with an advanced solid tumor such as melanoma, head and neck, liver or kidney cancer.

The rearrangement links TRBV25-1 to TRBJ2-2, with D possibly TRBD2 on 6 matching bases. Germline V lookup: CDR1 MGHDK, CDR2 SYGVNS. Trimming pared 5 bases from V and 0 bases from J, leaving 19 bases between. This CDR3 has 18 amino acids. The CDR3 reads CASSSPPGAQTNTGELFF. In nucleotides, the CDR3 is TGTGCCAGCAGTTCACCACCGGGAGCTCAAACGAACACCGGGGAGCTGTTTTTT.

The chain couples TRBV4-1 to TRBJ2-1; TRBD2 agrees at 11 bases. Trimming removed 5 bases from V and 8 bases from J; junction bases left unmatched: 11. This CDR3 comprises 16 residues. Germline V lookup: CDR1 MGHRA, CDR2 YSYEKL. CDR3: CASSVGLAGGRDEQFF. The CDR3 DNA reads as TGCGCCAGCAGCGTCGGGCTAGCGGGAGGACGGGATGAGCAGTTCTTC.